A selection of T cell receptor beta chains follows, all from one sample in a study of CD8 T cells in ankylosing spondylitis. TCRdb analysed the 5' RACE reads with MiXCR anew, one entry per CDR3 protein. The sample consists of under 150,000 distinct CDR3 sequences, about an eighth of them appearing once. Sequenced material: blood, either unsorted or a sorted T cell fraction (not recorded which). All receptors derive from a female donor with ankylosing spondylitis or in good health (not recorded which). Each CDR3 is given with its conserved first and last residue. Fields, in order: CDR3 length, D gene, clone size, V gene, J gene, CDR3 DNA, CDR3 protein. D genes are given only for firm matches. A row's size may be missing; if present it is once, few, many or a size class.

15,.,.,TRBV20-1,TRBJ1-1,TGCAGTGCTAGAGGGGGGGGGGCTTTGGATACTGAAGCTTTCTTT,CSARGGGALDTEAFF
11,.,.,TRBV30,TRBJ1-1,TGTGCCTCAACGAAGAACACTGAAGCTTTCTTT,CASTKNTEAFF
13,.,many,TRBV20-1,TRBJ1-2,TGCAGTGCTAGAGGGGCTAATGACTATGGCTACACCTTC,CSARGANDYGYTF
16,TRBD1,many,TRBV5-1,TRBJ2-3,TGCGCCAGCAGCCCGGACAGGGTTTCTGGCACAGATACGCAGTATTTT,CASSPDRVSGTDTQYF
13,.,.,TRBV20-1,TRBJ1-5,TGCAGTGCGGGGGGCAGGTCCAATCAGCCCCAGCATTTT,CSAGGRSNQPQHF
13,.,.,TRBV7-2,TRBJ1-2,TGTGCCAGCAGCCCGGACGGGGACTATGGCTACACCTTC,CASSPDGDYGYTF
18,.,many,TRBV5-6,TRBJ1-5,TGTGCCAGCAGCTTTCGACAGGAGCGGAGGGGAAGCAATCAGCCCCAGCATTTT,CASSFRQERRGSNQPQHF
11,.,.,TRBV29-1,TRBJ1-1,TGCAGCGTTGTTATGAACACTGAAGCTTTCTTT,CSVVMNTEAFF
15,.,many,TRBV6-5,TRBJ2-3,TGTGCCAGCAGTTATCGACCCCCCCACACAGATACGCAGTATTTT,CASSYRPPHTDTQYF
16,.,many,TRBV5-1,TRBJ1-5,TGCGCCAGCAGCTTGGAAGGGCTGGTCGGCAATCAGCCCCAGCATTTT,CASSLEGLVGNQPQHF
14,TRBD1,many,TRBV5-1,TRBJ2-1,TGCGCCAGCAGCGCAGGGACAGGGTACAATGAGCAGTTCTTC,CASSAGTGYNEQFF
13,.,few,TRBV2,TRBJ2-7,TGTGCCAGCAGGAAAGAGGGGCCCCACGAGCAGTACTTC,CASRKEGPHEQYF
15,.,few,TRBV28,TRBJ1-5,TGTGCCAGCAGTTCATCAGACGGGGGCAATCAGCCCCAGCATTTT,CASSSSDGGNQPQHF
14,.,many,TRBV29-1,TRBJ2-2,TGCAGCGTTGAGGGGCCCCTGAACACCGGGGAGCTGTTTTTT,CSVEGPLNTGELFF
15,.,many,TRBV12-3/TRBV12-4,TRBJ2-2,TGTGCCAGCAGTCCCGGGACACGGTACACCGGGGAGCTGTTTTTT,CASSPGTRYTGELFF
15,.,many,TRBV7-2,TRBJ2-1,TGTGCCAGCAGCCAAGGAAGTTTAGCAAGGAATGAGCAGTTCTTC,CASSQGSLARNEQFF
14,.,few,TRBV20-1,TRBJ2-2,TGCAGTGCTATGCGGGACGCGAACACCGGGGAGCTGTTTTTT,CSAMRDANTGELFF
13,.,many,TRBV5-1,TRBJ2-1,TGCGCCAGCAGCAAGGACAGTTACAATGAGCAGTTCTTC,CASSKDSYNEQFF
16,TRBD1,many,TRBV28,TRBJ2-7,TGTGCCAGCAGTTTCTTCGGACAGGGGGCTACCTACGAGCAGTACTTC,CASSFFGQGATYEQYF
13,TRBD2,.,TRBV24-1,TRBJ2-1,TGTGCCACCAAAGGGCGGCGGGAGCATGAGCAGTTCTTC,CATKGRREHEQFF
13,.,many,TRBV20-1,TRBJ2-7,TGCAGTGCTAGACGAGAGGGTAACTACGAGCAGTACTTC,CSARREGNYEQYF
15,TRBD2,many,TRBV5-5,TRBJ2-1,TGTGCCAGCAGCTTTAGGACTAGCGGTAACAATGAGCAGTTCTTC,CASSFRTSGNNEQFF
17,TRBD1,many,TRBV28,TRBJ1-1,TGTGCCAGCAGTTCAGGCCAGACCTACAGGGGGGGGACTGAAGCTTTCTTT,CASSSGQTYRGGTEAFF
13,.,many,TRBV7-2,TRBJ1-1,TGTGCCAGCAGCTTACAATTGAACACTGAAGCTTTCTTT,CASSLQLNTEAFF
16,TRBD2,many,TRBV27,TRBJ2-2,TGTGCCAGCAGTTTTACTCCGGGGGGAAATACCGGGGAGCTGTTTTTT,CASSFTPGGNTGELFF
14,TRBD2,many,TRBV20-1,TRBJ2-3,TGCAGTGCCACTAGCGGGAGGCGCACAGATACGCAGTATTTT,CSATSGRRTDTQYF
12,.,.,TRBV16,TRBJ2-5,TGTGCCAGCAGCCAATTAGGCACGACCCAGTACTTC,CASSQLGTTQYF
14,.,many,TRBV2,TRBJ1-1,TGTGCCAGCAGAACACAGGGTCCTATCACTGAAGCTTTCTTT,CASRTQGPITEAFF
15,.,many,TRBV5-4,TRBJ2-1,TGTGCCAGCAGCGTGAGGCTTAGCTCCTACAATGAGCAGTTCTTC,CASSVRLSSYNEQFF
17,TRBD2,many,TRBV12-3/TRBV12-4,TRBJ2-7,TGTGCCAGCAGCCCTGGTGCGGGACTAGCCCAGTCCTACGAGCAGTACTTC,CASSPGAGLAQSYEQYF
16,.,.,TRBV7-9,TRBJ2-3,TGTGCCAGCAGCTTACTGGGCAGCTCCTTCACAGATACGCAGTATTTT,CASSLLGSSFTDTQYF
16,.,.,TRBV30,TRBJ1-6,TGTGCCTGGACGAATGTAGGAGTCAACTATAATTCACCCCTCCACTTT,CAWTNVGVNYNSPLHF
14,.,.,TRBV18,TRBJ1-1,TGTGCCAGCTCCATGGAAGGGGTGAACACTGAAGCTTTCTTT,CASSMEGVNTEAFF
17,TRBD2,many,TRBV11-2,TRBJ2-1,TGTGCCAGCAGCCCCCTTGAGACTAGCGGGTTGTACAATGAGCAGTTCTTC,CASSPLETSGLYNEQFF
13,TRBD1,many,TRBV27,TRBJ2-5,TGTGCCAGCAGTAGGACAGGGTATGAGACCCAGTACTTC,CASSRTGYETQYF
14,.,few,TRBV7-3,TRBJ2-5,TGTGCCAGCAGCTTAGGGGCAGCCCAAGAGACCCAGTACTTC,CASSLGAAQETQYF
16,TRBD1,.,TRBV28,TRBJ2-1,TGTGCCAGCAGTTCCCTCTTGGGACAGGGGGCGGGTGAGCAGTTCTTC,CASSSLLGQGAGEQFF
14,.,many,TRBV9,TRBJ2-1,TGTGCCAGCAGCGCACAGGGTTCGTACAATGAGCAGTTCTTC,CASSAQGSYNEQFF
14,TRBD2,.,TRBV6-5,TRBJ2-3,TGTGCCAGCAGTTACGGGGGGGGCACAGATACGCAGTATTTT,CASSYGGGTDTQYF
16,TRBD2,many,TRBV19,TRBJ2-3,TGTGCCAGTAGTATTTATCTAGCGGGAGGCACAGATACGCAGTATTTT,CASSIYLAGGTDTQYF
13,.,many,TRBV28,TRBJ2-2,TGTGCCAGCACAGACGGGGGTACCGGGGAGCTGTTTTTT,CASTDGGTGELFF
18,TRBD1,.,TRBV11-2,TRBJ1-1,TGTGCCAGCAGCTTAGTCCCGGGACAGGTGCCGGGGAACACTGAAGCTTTCTTT,CASSLVPGQVPGNTEAFF
15,TRBD1,many,TRBV28,TRBJ1-4,TGTGCCAGCAGTTTTAGGGAGGGGGCAGATGAAAAACTGTTTTTT,CASSFREGADEKLFF
14,TRBD1,many,TRBV5-6,TRBJ1-4,TGTGCCAGCAGCCGGACAGGGATTTATGAAAAACTGTTTTTT,CASSRTGIYEKLFF
14,.,many,TRBV6-2/TRBV6-3,TRBJ1-2,TGTGCCAGCAGTTATGACGGGTACAACTATGGCTACACCTTC,CASSYDGYNYGYTF
15,.,many,TRBV11-2,TRBJ2-1,TGTGCCAGCAGCTTAATCCGGGCTCACTACAATGAGCAGTTCTTC,CASSLIRAHYNEQFF
12,.,.,TRBV3-1,TRBJ1-1,TGTGCCAGCAGGTCCAATGTTTCTCCGGCTTTCTTT,CASRSNVSPAFF
13,.,many,TRBV3-1,TRBJ1-1,TGTGCCAGCAGCCAAGATAGGAGGGGAGAAGCTTTCTTT,CASSQDRRGEAFF
14,.,many,TRBV7-8,TRBJ2-1,TGTGCCAGCAGCTTAGCACTAGTTTACAATGAGCAGTTCTTC,CASSLALVYNEQFF
15,.,.,TRBV5-1,TRBJ2-7,TGCGCCAGCAGCCCCGGTCCAGGGGGACTCTACGAGCAGTACTTC,CASSPGPGGLYEQYF
15,.,.,TRBV5-5,TRBJ2-5,TGTGCCAGCAGCTTGGGAGCCGGTTCCCAAGAGACCCAGTACTTC,CASSLGAGSQETQYF
12,.,few,TRBV18,TRBJ2-7,TGTGCCAGCTCAGGCACGCGTTCCGAGCAGTACTTC,CASSGTRSEQYF
15,TRBD2,many,TRBV5-1,TRBJ2-1,TGCGCCAGCAGCGGGACTAGCGCTACCTACAATGAGCAGTTCTTC,CASSGTSATYNEQFF
12,TRBD2,many,TRBV7-2,TRBJ2-1,TGTGCCAGCAGCTCCATAGCGGGAGTTACGATCTTC,CASSSIAGVTIF
15,TRBD1,many,TRBV28,TRBJ1-5,TGTGCCAGCAGCACTCTGAGGACAGGGGTTCAGCCCCAGCATTTT,CASSTLRTGVQPQHF
15,TRBD2,.,TRBV2,TRBJ2-2,TGTGCCAGCAGGAGGACTAGCGCGAACACCGGGGAGCTGTTTTTT,CASRRTSANTGELFF
14,.,.,TRBV12-3/TRBV12-4,TRBJ2-7,TGTGCCAGCAGCCCTCAGGTGGGGACCTACGAGCAGTACTTC,CASSPQVGTYEQYF
14,TRBD2,.,TRBV7-3,TRBJ2-2,TGTGCCAGCAGCGCTAGCGGTTGGACCGGGGAGCTGTTTTTT,CASSASGWTGELFF
14,.,many,TRBV10-3,TRBJ1-6,TGTGCCATCAGTGAGAACGTTTCAGGATCACCCCTCCACTTT,CAISENVSGSPLHF